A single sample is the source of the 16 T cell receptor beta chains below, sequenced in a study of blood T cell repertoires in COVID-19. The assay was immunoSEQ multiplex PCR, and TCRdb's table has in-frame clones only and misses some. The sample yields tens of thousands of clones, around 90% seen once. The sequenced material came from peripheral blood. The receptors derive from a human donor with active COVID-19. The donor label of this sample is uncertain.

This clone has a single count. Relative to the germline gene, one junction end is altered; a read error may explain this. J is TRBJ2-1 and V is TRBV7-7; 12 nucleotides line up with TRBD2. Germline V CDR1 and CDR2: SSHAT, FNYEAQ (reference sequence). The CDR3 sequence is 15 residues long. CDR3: CASSRRLAGENEQFF. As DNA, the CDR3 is TGTGCTAGCAGCCGGAGACTAGCGGGAGAAAATGAGCAGTTCTTC.

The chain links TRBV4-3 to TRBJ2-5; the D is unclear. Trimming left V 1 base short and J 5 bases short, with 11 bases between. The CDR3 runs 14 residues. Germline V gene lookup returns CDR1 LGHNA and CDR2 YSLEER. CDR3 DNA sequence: TGCGCCAGCAGCCAAGGGTCCCCCGCGGAGACCCAGTACTTC. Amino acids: CASSQGSPAETQYF.

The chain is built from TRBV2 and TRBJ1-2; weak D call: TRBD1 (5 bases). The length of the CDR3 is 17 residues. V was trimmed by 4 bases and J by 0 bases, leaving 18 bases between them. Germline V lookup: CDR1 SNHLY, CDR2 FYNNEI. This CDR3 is CASSAPGRAGANYGYTF. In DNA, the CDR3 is TGTGCCAGCAGTGCACCCGGGAGGGCGGGGGCTAACTATGGCTACACCTTC.

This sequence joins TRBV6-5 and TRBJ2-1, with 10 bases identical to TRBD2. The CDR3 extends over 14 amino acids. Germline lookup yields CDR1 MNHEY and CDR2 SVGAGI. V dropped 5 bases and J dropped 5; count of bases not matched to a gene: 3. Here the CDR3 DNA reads TGTGCCAGCAGTAGAGCGGGAGGGAACAATGAGCAGTTCTTC. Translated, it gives CASSRAGGNNEQFF.

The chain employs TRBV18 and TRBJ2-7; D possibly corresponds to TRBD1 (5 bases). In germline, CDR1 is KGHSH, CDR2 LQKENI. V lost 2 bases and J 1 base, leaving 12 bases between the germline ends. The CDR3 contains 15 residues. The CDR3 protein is CASSPGTGLSYEQYF. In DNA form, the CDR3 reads TGTGCCAGCTCACCAGGAACAGGCTTATCCTACGAGCAGTACTTC.

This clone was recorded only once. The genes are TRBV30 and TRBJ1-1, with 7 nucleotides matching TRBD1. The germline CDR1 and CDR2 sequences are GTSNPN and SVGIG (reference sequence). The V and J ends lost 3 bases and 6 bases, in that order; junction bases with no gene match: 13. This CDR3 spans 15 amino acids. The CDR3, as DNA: TGTGCCTGGAGCGCAACCGGGACAGAAGTCCCTGAAGCTTTCTTT. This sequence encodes CAWSATGTEVPEAFF.

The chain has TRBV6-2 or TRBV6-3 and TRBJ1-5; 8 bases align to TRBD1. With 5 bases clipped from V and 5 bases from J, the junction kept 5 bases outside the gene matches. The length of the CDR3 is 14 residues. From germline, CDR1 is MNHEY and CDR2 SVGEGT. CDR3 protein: CASSGQGSYQPQHF. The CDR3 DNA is TGTGCCAGCAGTGGACAGGGTTCCTATCAGCCCCAGCATTTT.

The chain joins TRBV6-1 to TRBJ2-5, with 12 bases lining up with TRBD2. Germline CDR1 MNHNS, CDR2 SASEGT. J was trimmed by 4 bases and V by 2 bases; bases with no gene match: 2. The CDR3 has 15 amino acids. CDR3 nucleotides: TGTGCCAGCAGTGAACTAGCGGGGGGGCCAGAGACCCAGTACTTC. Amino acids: CASSELAGGPETQYF.

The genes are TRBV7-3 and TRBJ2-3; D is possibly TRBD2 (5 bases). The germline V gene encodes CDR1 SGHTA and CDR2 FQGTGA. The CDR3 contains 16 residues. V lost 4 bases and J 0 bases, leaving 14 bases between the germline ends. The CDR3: CASSSSQRTSTDTQYF. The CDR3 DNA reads TGTGCCAGCAGCTCCTCCCAGCGGACGAGCACAGATACGCAGTATTTT.

CDR3 nucleotide sequence: TGTGCCAGCTCACCGGATCGAGGGATCGGTGGAAACACCATATATTTT. It specifies CASSPDRGIGGNTIYF. The genes are TRBV18 and TRBJ1-3; D is ambiguous. CDR1 is KGHSH, CDR2 LQKENI, per germline. This CDR3 is built from 16 residues. V lost 3 bases to trimming and J lost 3 bases, with 15 bases between them.

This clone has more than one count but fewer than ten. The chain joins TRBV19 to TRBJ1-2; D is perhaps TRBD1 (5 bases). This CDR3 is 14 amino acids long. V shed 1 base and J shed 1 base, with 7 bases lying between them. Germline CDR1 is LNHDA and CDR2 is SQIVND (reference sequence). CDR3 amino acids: CASSIGQINYGYTF. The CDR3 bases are TGTGCCAGTAGTATAGGACAGATTAACTATGGCTACACCTTC.

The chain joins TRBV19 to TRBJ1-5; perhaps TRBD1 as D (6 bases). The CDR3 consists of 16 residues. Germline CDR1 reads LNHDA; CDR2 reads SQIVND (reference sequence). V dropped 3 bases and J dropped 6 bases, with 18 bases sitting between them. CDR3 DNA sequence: TGTGCCAGTAGTATTCGCCCACTGACAGGAGGTCAGCCCCAGCATTTT. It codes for CASSIRPLTGGQPQHF.

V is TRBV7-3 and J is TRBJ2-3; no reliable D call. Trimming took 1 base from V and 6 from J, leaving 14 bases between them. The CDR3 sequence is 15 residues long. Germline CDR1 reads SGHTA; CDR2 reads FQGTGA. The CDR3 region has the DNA TGTGCCAGCAGCTTAAGTCGACAATTTGGGGATACGCAGTATTTT. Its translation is CASSLSRQFGDTQYF.

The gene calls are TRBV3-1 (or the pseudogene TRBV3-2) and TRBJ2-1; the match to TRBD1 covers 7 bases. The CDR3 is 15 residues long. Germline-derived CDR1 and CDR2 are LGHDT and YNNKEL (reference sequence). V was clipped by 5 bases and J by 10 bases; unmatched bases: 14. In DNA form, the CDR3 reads TGTGCCAGCAGCTCATTAGTGGACAGGACAATGGAGCAGTTCTTC. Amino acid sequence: CASSSLVDRTMEQFF.

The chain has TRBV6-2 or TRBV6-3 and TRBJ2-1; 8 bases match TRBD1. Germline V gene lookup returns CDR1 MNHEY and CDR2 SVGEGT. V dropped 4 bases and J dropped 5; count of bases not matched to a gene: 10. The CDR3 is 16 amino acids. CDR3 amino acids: CASSSHPGQVDNEQFF. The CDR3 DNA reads TGTGCCAGCAGTTCCCATCCGGGACAGGTAGACAATGAGCAGTTCTTC.

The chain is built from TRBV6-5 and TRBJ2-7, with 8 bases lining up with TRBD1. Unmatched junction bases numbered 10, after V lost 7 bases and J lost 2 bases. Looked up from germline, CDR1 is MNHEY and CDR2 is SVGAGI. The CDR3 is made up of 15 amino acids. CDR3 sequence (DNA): TGTGCCAGCATCTACCGGACAGGGTGGACCTACGAGCAGTACTTC. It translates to CASIYRTGWTYEQYF.